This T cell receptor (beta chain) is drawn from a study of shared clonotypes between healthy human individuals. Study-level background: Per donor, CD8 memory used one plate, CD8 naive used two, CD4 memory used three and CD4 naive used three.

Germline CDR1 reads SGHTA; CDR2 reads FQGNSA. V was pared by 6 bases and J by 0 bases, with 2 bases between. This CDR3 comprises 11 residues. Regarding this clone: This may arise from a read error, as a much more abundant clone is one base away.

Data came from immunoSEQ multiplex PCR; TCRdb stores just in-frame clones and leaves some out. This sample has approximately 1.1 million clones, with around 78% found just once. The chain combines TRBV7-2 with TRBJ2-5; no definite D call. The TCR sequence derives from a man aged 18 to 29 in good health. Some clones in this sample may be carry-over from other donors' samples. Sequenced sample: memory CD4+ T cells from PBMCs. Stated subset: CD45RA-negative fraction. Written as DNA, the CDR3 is TGTGCCAGCAGGTACCAAGAGACCCAGTACTTC. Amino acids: CASRYQETQYF.